The 7 T cell receptor beta chains listed next were all sequenced from one sample in a study of somatic mutations in cytotoxic T cells in rheumatoid arthritis. The table came from immunoSEQ multiplex PCR; TCRdb's copy has only in-frame clones and leaves some out. The sample holds 15,000 to 20,000 clones, about four fifths seen once. Sequenced material: CD8+ T cells sorted from blood. All receptors come from a woman between 45 and 65 years old in good health.

The chain employs TRBV2 and TRBJ1-5, with D perhaps matching TRBD1 (6 bases). Deletions cut 0 bases from V and 0 bases from J, with 12 bases between. From germline, CDR1 is SNHLY and CDR2 FYNNEI. The CDR3 loop spans 17 amino acids. The CDR3, as DNA: TGTGCCAGCAGTGAAGCCCTCAGGACAGATAGCAATCAGCCCCAGCATTTT. Its translation: CASSEALRTDSNQPQHF.

The chain joins TRBV5-4 to TRBJ1-2; D might be TRBD1 (6 bases). Germline values: CDR1 SGHNT, CDR2 YYREEE (reference sequence). V shed 0 bases and J shed 3 bases, with 12 bases lying between them. The CDR3 has 15 residues. The CDR3 region has the DNA TGTGCCAGCAGCTTGGACGGGCCAGGGGACTATGGCTACACCTTC. Protein product: CASSLDGPGDYGYTF. Variable domain in full (rest from reference TRBV5-4 and TRBJ1-2): ETGVTQSPTHLIKTRGQQVTLRCSSQSGHNTVSWYQQALGQGPQFIFQYYREEENGRGNFPPRFSGLQFPNYSSELNVNALELDDSALYLCASSLDGPGDYGYTFGSGTRLTVV.

The chain uses TRBV21-1 and TRBJ2-5; the table's TRBD2 call for D was not verified on the DNA. TRBV21-1 is reported as a pseudogene. This CDR3 is built from 17 residues. The CDR3 region has the DNA TGTGCCAGCAGCAAACCCACCCAGCGGGGGGGCGAAGAGACCCAGTACTTC. Translating gives CASSKPTQRGGEETQYF.

The chain combines TRBV6-4 with TRBJ1-1; the D is unclear. Between the trimmed V and J ends, which lost 6 bases and 0 bases, there was a span of 11 bases. The CDR3 covers 14 residues. The germline V gene has CDR1 MRHNA and CDR2 SNTAGT. The CDR3 loop reads CASSLDGLNTEAFF. The DNA of the CDR3 is TGTGCCAGCAGCCTCGACGGACTGAACACTGAAGCTTTCTTT.

This chain joins TRBV6-5 and TRBJ2-3; possibly TRBD1 for D (5 bases). The CDR3 covers 15 residues. The germline CDR1 and CDR2 sequences are MNHEY and SVGAGI. The V gene lost 3 bases and the J gene lost 3 bases, with 13 bases spanning the gap. The CDR3 region is CASSYRDRGTDTQYF. The CDR3 DNA reads as TGTGCCAGCAGTTATAGGGATAGGGGTACAGATACGCAGTATTTT.

The CDR3 spells CASSLPPLGQGDNEQFF. CDR3 nucleotide sequence: TGTGCCAGCAGTTTACCGCCCCTAGGACAGGGGGACAATGAGCAGTTCTTC. This chain uses TRBV28 with TRBJ2-1; TRBD1 agrees at 10 bases. Germline CDR1 and CDR2: MDHEN and SYDVKM. The CDR3 is 17 amino acids. V lost 2 bases to trimming and J lost 5 bases; unmatched junction nucleotides: 9.

The CDR3: CASSEAWQGLSPLHF. The CDR3 bases are TGTGCCAGCAGTGAAGCCTGGCAGGGCTTGTCACCCCTCCACTTT. The chain is built from TRBV6-1 and TRBJ1-6; possibly TRBD1 for D (5 bases). The CDR3 has 15 residues. Germline V gene sequence: CDR1 MNHNS, CDR2 SASEGT. V gave up 0 bases and J gave up 10 bases, with 13 bases separating them.